This T cell receptor (beta chain) originates from a study of cytomegalovirus exposure and HLA in healthy donors (dated 2017 in TCRdb). About the investigation overall: An earlier analysis of some 620 of the donors reported 276 Gb of sequence data and around 100 million unique TCR beta sequences obtained from around 180 million T cells. Typing coverage varied by locus: roughly 629-640 donors for A, B, C, DRB1 and DQB1; approximately 500 for DQA1; approximately 610 for DPA1; under 490 for DPB1. An earlier analysis of roughly 580 of the donors used high-throughput TCR beta sequencing to judge whether each TCR beta V gene segment behaved as functional or pseudogenic. Alongside the repertoire data, information on donor age, sex, ethnicity and CMV serostatus was compiled. The T cell repertoires of about 700 subjects were profiled by immunosequencing and related to cytomegalovirus serostatus. The study aimed to test whether cataloging public T cell receptors could reveal signatures of past pathogen exposure. In a later genetic analysis, genome-wide SNP genotypes for about 55% of the roughly 700 donors were used, and that subset was treated as a discovery cohort. Among a few hundred genotyped donors of the cohort, an average of 235,054 unique TCR beta nucleotide sequences were sequenced per donor, roughly 18% of them non-productive. A later analysis re-examined previously published TCR beta repertoires from about 670 donors and added high-resolution HLA genotyping to investigate patterns of TCR occurrence. Roughly 310 gigabases of sequencing data and approximately 85 million unique TCR sequences were included in an early release covering about 600 HLA-typed donors. A separate validation cohort of 100 to 150 different subjects was used in addition to the roughly 670-subject first cohort. Rather than using new phenotypic data, the later analysis identified candidate immune exposures from TCR beta sequences and from how often those sequences occurred across donors. All discovery cohort repertoires had been generated on a single sequencing platform. High-throughput TCR immunosequencing, statistical association of individual TCRs with disease status, and machine learning were combined to predict cytomegalovirus infection status. Because of strong linkage in the cohort, four to six DR-DQ haplotypes were treated as single units for association and clustering. Both class I and class II loci were covered by HLA typing, at four-digit resolution. The genetic ancestry cluster associated with self-reported Caucasian donors included approximately 85% of the 300 to 400 genotyped donors. Beyond this particular receptor, the publication reports: A further reported finding was that TCR beta sequences accurately predicted the HLA-A and HLA-B alleles for most subjects in the first cohort. A later analysis found that HLA-associated TCR beta chains were more clonally expanded and had lower generation probabilities than equally common non-associated chains. According to the authors, the approach could potentially be generalized to other disease states and immunological phenotypes. For the cohort, immune exposure information was limited to CMV serostatus. A later analysis reported that several top co-occurrence clusters appeared linked to parvovirus B19, influenza, CMV and Epstein-Barr virus. Because HLA typing was unavailable for some donors at each locus, only the typed subset was used in association tests. A total of roughly 160 TCR beta chains were listed by the study as associated with cytomegalovirus. In an earlier analysis of a few hundred of the donors, most TCR beta V segments were observed in productive rearrangements about 87% or about 30% of the time, broadly matching IMGT annotations. Specific HLA alleles were associated with 15,000 to 20,000 TCR beta sequences at a false discovery rate of 0.05 in a later analysis. While some public TCRs were present in many individuals, most TCR sequences turned up only very rarely across donors. Correlated functional status among segregating V segments might reflect linkage disequilibrium, but an unknown experimental factor could not be ruled out. Strong co-occurrence of HLA alleles, especially DR and DQ, made assigning TCR associations to individual alleles difficult. In this cohort, only TCR beta chains were sequenced, and detectable features were limited by the absence of alpha or paired-chain data. Some IMGT-functional V segments, including TRBV6-2 and TRBV6-3, could not be told apart with the 87-base-pair reads, so those segments were excluded. A group of highly shared sequence variants was considered likely to be a technical artifact of the sequencing pipeline. In a later genetic analysis, fewer N-insertions in productive TCRs were reported among donors in an Asian-associated ancestry cluster than the roughly 640-donor mean. A few of the identified cytomegalovirus-associated TCR beta chains were confirmed in vitro to be specific for cytomegalovirus antigens. According to a later analysis, TCR association rates differed among HLA loci, with DRB1 alleles showing the most associated TCRs and HLA-C alleles showing the fewest. Roughly uniform sequencing depth across donors was assumed in presence/absence analyses, although this assumption may not hold. The earlier analysis of 587 of the donors excluded 15 to 20 rarely observed V segments, including chromosome 9 orphons, because counts were too low. V-gene and J-gene trimming of TCR beta chains was associated with a missense DCLRE1C variant in a later genetic analysis, and the association was replicated in an independent cohort. In both the original and validation cohorts, the classifier was reported to diagnose cytomegalovirus status with high specificity and sensitivity. In a later analysis, most CMV-associated TCR beta chains were found to appear HLA-restricted, with HLA associations seemingly driven largely by CMV exposure.

The cohort was made up of 666 healthy bone marrow donors. At the time of sampling, all cohort members were nominally healthy, though unrecorded immune exposures were likely present. The donor was CMV seronegative and belonged to the group of approximately 320 seronegative cohort members. Each donor provided a peripheral blood sample, and peripheral blood mononuclear cells were used for TCR beta sequencing. Genomic DNA was extracted from the blood cell samples with the Qiagen DNeasy Blood Extraction Kit. This clone has only a few counts. Its antigen is not yet known. Base qualities are not provided; no much larger clone lies one nucleotide away. Libraries were constructed by the immunoSEQ multiplex PCR assay. A mixture of 60 forward primers for TCR Vbeta segments and 13 reverse primers for TCR Jbeta segments was used in the multiplex PCR. Amplification of the CDR3 region of rearranged TCR beta genes was performed with a multiplex PCR assay on genomic DNA. Amplified TCR beta libraries were sequenced as 87-base-pair reads on the Illumina HiSeq System. Processing in the source paper ran as follows. Across the roughly 700 repertoires, a later analysis counted roughly 84 million unique TCR beta chains, approximately 10 million of which were shared by at least two donors. To remove PCR and sequencing errors, raw reads were error-corrected and collapsed into unique sequences using a nearest-neighbor algorithm that merged closely related sequences. CDR3 sequences were aligned to IMGT reference sequences to assign V, D and J gene segments. Each retained sequence needed at least a six-nucleotide match to both a V gene segment and a J gene segment. A rearrangement counted as productive if the CDR3 had no stop codons and remained in frame with V and J, and every other rearrangement counted as non-productive. CDR3 was defined by IMGT convention, running from the second conserved V-encoded cysteine to the conserved J-encoded phenylalanine. In an earlier analysis of roughly 580 of the donors, sequences lacking an unambiguous match to a single V gene segment were excluded. In an earlier analysis of approximately 590 of the donors, a V segment was called functional when productive rearrangements were above 56.7%, and segregating when the standard deviation between donors exceeded 5%. A statistical classification framework was built for diagnosing cytomegalovirus status from the catalog of TCR beta chain sequences. A later analysis assigned V and J genes by comparing TCR nucleotide sequences with IMGT/GENE-DB human TR gene sequences. In a later analysis, CDR3 sequences and most-parsimonious VDJ recombination scenarios were assigned using the TCRdist pipeline. In a later analysis, every TCR beta chain was defined by the combination of its CDR3 amino acid sequence and its V-gene family, and reads without a unique V-gene family were dropped. In a later analysis, 500 to 700 highly shared, low-generation-probability nucleotide sequences were removed to address suspected cross-contamination and a sequencing artifact. In a later analysis, a clonal expansion index was calculated for each public chain from normalized within-repertoire ranks of inferred template counts. In a later analysis, generation probabilities were computed with a VDJ recombination model fitted to out-of-frame rearrangements, and the resulting probabilities were checked against IGoR. In a later analysis, hypergeometric tests were used to score TCR-TCR, TCR-HLA and TCR-CMV co-occurrence, with a repertoire-size bias correction applied to TCR pairs. False discovery rates were estimated in a later analysis by permuting HLA or CMV assignments 20 times. A later analysis grouped co-occurring TCRs with DBSCAN, adding TCRdist sequence similarity when clustering within HLA-allele-positive subsets. Repertoires with fewer than 30,000 or more than 120,000 public chains, plus five repertoires with anomalous nucleotide sharing, were excluded from co-occurrence clustering. This is the immuneACCESS table as TCRdb keeps it, with only in-frame sequences that have V and J called. A part of the clones is gone; compared with another copy, unresolved V genes explain less than half, and the rest is unexplained. V and J calls and clone size are copied from that table; D and trimming were computed from the DNA. The sample table shows 95,000 to 100,000 clones, and roughly three quarters are seen once. Roughly 7.1% of the sample comes from the top ten.

CDR1 and CDR2 are read off the germline V gene (reference sequence) as GTSNPN and SVGIG. V is cut by 4 bases and J by 1 base, and the space between the germline ends is 8 bases. The CDR3 contains 12 residues, cysteine and phenylalanine counted. The CDR3 DNA has 36 bases and is translated from base 1. The chain couples TRBV30 to TRBJ2-7, and the D gene may be TRBD2, 5 bases matching. The sequenced material came from PBMCs. The clonotype was recovered from a female donor in good health and CMV-seronegative. The nucleotides read TGTGCCTGGACGGACTGGTCCTACGAGCAGTACTTC. It codes for CAWTDWSYEQYF.